The 27 T cell receptor beta chains below were found in one sample sequenced in a study of T cell changes during pregnancy in multiple sclerosis. The assay was immunoSEQ multiplex PCR, and TCRdb's table has in-frame clones only and misses some. The data contain roughly 38,000 clones, 91% of them singletons. The sample here was CD4+ T cells from peripheral blood mononuclear cells, taken in the second trimester of pregnancy. These receptors originate from a female donor in good health, enrolled as a control in a pregnancy study.

This chain joins TRBV28 and TRBJ2-1; TRBD2 aligns across 10 bases. In germline, CDR1 is MDHEN, CDR2 SYDVKM. CDR3 length: 14 amino acids. J was trimmed by 5 bases and V by 6 bases; bases with no gene match: 4. The CDR3: CASSGAGGDNEQFF. In nucleotides, the CDR3 is TGTGCCAGCAGCGGAGCGGGAGGGGACAATGAGCAGTTCTTC.

V and J are TRBV11-2 and TRBJ1-6; 7 bases agree with TRBD1. The CDR3 sequence is 17 residues long. The germline CDR1 and CDR2 sequences are SGHAT and FQNNGV. V trimming: 6 bases; J trimming: 6 bases; junction bases outside the gene matches: 14. The CDR3 loop reads CASRNLGTAGLNSPLHF. Here the CDR3 DNA reads TGTGCCAGCAGAAATCTAGGGACAGCCGGTCTTAATTCACCCCTCCACTTT.

The chain links TRBV6-6 to TRBJ2-5; D perhaps matches TRBD2 (5 bases). The CDR3 extends over 14 amino acids. Trimming took 3 bases from V and 4 from J, leaving 12 bases between them. CDR1 is MNHNY, CDR2 SVGAGI, per germline (reference sequence). CDR3 region: CASSYGGRGETQYF. CDR3 sequence (DNA): TGTGCCAGCAGTTATGGCGGCCGGGGAGAGACCCAGTACTTC.

The chain recombines TRBV27 with TRBJ2-1; 8 bases are a match to TRBD2. The CDR3 sequence is 14 residues long. Germline CDR1 and CDR2: MNHEY and SMNVEV (reference sequence). The CDR3 region is CGTTSGGPYNEQFF. DNA of the CDR3: TGTGGGACAACTAGCGGAGGCCCCTACAATGAGCAGTTCTTC.

The chain combines TRBV6-1 with TRBJ1-5; D gene ambiguous. Trimming stripped 1 base from V and 3 bases from J, with 10 bases between. Germline-derived CDR1 and CDR2 are MNHNS and SASEGT. This CDR3 has 15 residues. The CDR3 DNA follows: TGTGCCAGCAGTGAAGTGGGAGGGTACAATCAGCCCCAGCATTTT. Its protein is CASSEVGGYNQPQHF.

The chain employs TRBV11-2 and TRBJ2-2; 9 bases map to TRBD1. This CDR3 comprises 15 residues. Germline V gene sequence: CDR1 SGHAT, CDR2 FQNNGV. V was pared by 3 bases and J by 6 bases, with 5 bases of the junction left unmatched. The CDR3 here is CASSFNRGRSGELFF. The CDR3 nucleotides are TGTGCCAGCAGCTTCAACAGGGGGCGTTCCGGGGAGCTGTTTTTT.

V usage is TRBV18 and J usage is TRBJ2-3; TRBD2 matches 7 bases. Germline values: CDR1 KGHSH, CDR2 LQKENI. With 5 bases clipped from V and 2 bases from J, the junction kept 4 bases outside the gene matches. The CDR3 totals 14 residues. The CDR3 coding sequence is TGTGCCAGCTCAAACGGGGGGATCACAGATACGCAGTATTTT. Translating gives CASSNGGITDTQYF.

This chain connects TRBV6-1 to TRBJ1-1; D is perhaps TRBD1 (5 bases). The CDR3 runs 14 residues. Germline V gene lookup returns CDR1 MNHNS and CDR2 SASEGT. Trimming cost V 6 bases and J 4 bases, with 15 bases left between them. CDR3 sequence: CASSKRGIITEAFF. The CDR3, as DNA: TGTGCCAGCAGCAAAAGGGGAATAATCACTGAAGCTTTCTTT.

The CDR3 nucleotides read TGTGCCAGCAGCTTGGGATCGGGCAGGGTTGGCAATCAGCCCCAGCATTTT. Its protein is CASSLGSGRVGNQPQHF. The chain recombines TRBV2 with TRBJ1-5; a possible D gene is TRBD1 (5 bases). V was pared by 6 bases and J by 2 bases, with 20 bases between. The germline CDR1 and CDR2 sequences are SNHLY and FYNNEI. CDR3 length: 17 residues.

This chain uses TRBV28 with TRBJ2-7; 8 bases match TRBD1. The CDR3 spans 14 residues. CDR1 is MDHEN and CDR2 is SYDVKM in the germline V gene. Trimming took 4 bases from V and 4 from J; bases not matched to a gene: 6. CDR3 in DNA: TGTGCCAGCAGTTCCGGACAGGGCTTGTACGAGCAGTACTTC. It is translated as CASSSGQGLYEQYF.

J is TRBJ1-1 and V is TRBV5-1; D remains ambiguous. Looked up from germline, CDR1 is SGHRS and CDR2 is YFSETQ. This CDR3 is 14 amino acids long. Trimming took off 2 bases at V and 6 bases at J, with 14 bases between the two ends. The CDR3 here is CASSLISDRAEAFF. The CDR3 DNA is TGCGCCAGCAGCTTAATTTCCGATCGGGCTGAAGCTTTCTTT.

The chain combines TRBV29-1 with TRBJ2-1; tentatively, D is TRBD2 (5 bases). The V gene's germline CDR1 is SQVTM and CDR2 ANQGSEA. The CDR3 covers 13 residues. Trimming took 3 bases from V and 8 from J, leaving 14 bases between them. CDR3 sequence reads: CSVDPGFKDEQFF. Written as DNA, the CDR3 is TGCAGCGTTGATCCGGGGTTCAAGGATGAGCAGTTCTTC.

V and J are TRBV7-2 and TRBJ1-5; D may be TRBD1 (5 bases). V lost 1 base to trimming and J lost 0 bases, with 7 bases between them. The V gene's germline CDR1 is SGHTA and CDR2 FQGNSA. The CDR3 contains 15 residues. The CDR3 is CASSLGGGSNQPQHF. As DNA, the CDR3 is TGTGCCAGCAGCTTAGGGGGGGGTAGCAATCAGCCCCAGCATTTT. Full variable domain (outside the CDR3, taken from reference TRBV7-2 and TRBJ1-5): GAGVSQSPSNKVTEKGKDVELRCDPISGHTALYWYRQSLGQGLEFLIYFQGNSAPDKSGLPSDRFSAERTGGSVSTLTIQRTQQEDSAVYLCASSLGGGSNQPQHFGDGTRLSIL.

The rearrangement uses TRBV5-4 and TRBJ2-7; tentatively, D is TRBD1 (6 bases). This CDR3 is built from 11 residues. The germline V gene encodes CDR1 SGHNT and CDR2 YYREEE (reference sequence). Trimming removed 4 bases at V and 4 bases at J, with 6 bases between. For the CDR3, the DNA is TGTGCCAGCAGCGGACAGTACGAGCAGTACTTC. This codes for CASSGQYEQYF. Full variable domain (rest looked up from reference TRBV5-4 and TRBJ2-7): ETGVTQSPTHLIKTRGQQVTLRCSSQSGHNTVSWYQQALGQGPQFIFQYYREEENGRGNFPPRFSGLQFPNYSSELNVNALELDDSALYLCASSGQYEQYFGPGTRLTVT.

V is TRBV5-6 and J is TRBJ1-2, with D unclear. The V and J ends lost 1 base and 0 bases respectively, with 7 bases between them. The CDR3 covers 14 residues. Per the germline V gene, CDR1 is SGHDT and CDR2 is YYEEEE. The DNA for the CDR3 is TGTGCCAGCAGCTTGTGGCAGTCTAACTATGGCTACACCTTC. As protein: CASSLWQSNYGYTF.

The genes are TRBV10-3 and TRBJ2-2, with 9 positions matching TRBD1. The CDR3 contains 16 residues. V dropped 4 bases and J dropped 6; count of bases not matched to a gene: 9. Germline loops: CDR1 ENHRY, CDR2 SYGVKD. The CDR3 DNA reads as TGTGCCATCAGTGGTAGGGGACAGGGTGTCGCCGGGGAGCTGTTTTTT. This encodes CAISGRGQGVAGELFF.

The rearrangement links TRBV5-1 to TRBJ2-1; 10 bases align to TRBD2. Per the germline V gene, CDR1 is SGHRS and CDR2 is YFSETQ. V was pared by 2 bases and J by 8 bases, with 10 bases of the junction left unmatched. The CDR3 runs 16 residues. CDR3 in amino acids: CASSFPSGSIRDEQFF. The CDR3 DNA reads as TGCGCCAGCAGCTTCCCTAGCGGGAGTATTAGGGATGAGCAGTTCTTC.

Here the CDR3 DNA reads TGTGCCAGCAGTCGGGTGAGCTTCTCTGGAAACACCATATATTTT. It is translated as CASSRVSFSGNTIYF. The chain uses TRBV6-1 and TRBJ1-3; no clear D. The V end lost 5 bases, the J end lost 0 bases, and 11 bases lay between the germline ends. CDR1 is MNHNS, CDR2 SASEGT, per germline. The length of the CDR3 is 15 residues.

The chain has TRBV21-1 and TRBJ1-2. TRBV21-1 is tagged as a pseudogene. This CDR3 region has 13 residues. The CDR3: CASSKWRGWGYTF. Here the CDR3 DNA reads TGTGCCAGCAGCAAGTGGAGGGGATGGGGCTACACCTTC.

The chain links TRBV15 to TRBJ2-3, with 7 bases fitting TRBD2. The CDR3 has 15 residues. Germline-derived CDR1 and CDR2 are LNHNV and YYDKDF (reference sequence). Losses at the gene ends were 8 bases for V and 0 bases for J; bases not matched to a gene: 8. The CDR3 protein is CATQILAGSTDTQYF. Written as DNA, the CDR3 is TGTGCCACCCAAATCTTAGCGGGTAGCACAGATACGCAGTATTTT. The full variable domain, rest sourced from reference TRBV15 and TRBJ2-3, is DAMVIQNPRYQVTQFGKPVTLSCSQTLNHNVMYWYQQKSSQAPKLLFHYYDKDFNNEADTPDNFQSRRPNTSFCFLDIRSPGLGDTAMYLCATQILAGSTDTQYFGPGTRLTVL.

The J gene is TRBJ2-5, the V gene TRBV28, with 9 bases matching TRBD1. The CDR3 totals 16 residues. J lost 3 bases, V lost 5 bases, and 10 bases had no gene match. Germline CDR1 is MDHEN and CDR2 is SYDVKM. CDR3 DNA: TGTGCCAGCAGTCCGTGGACAGGGGCAAGGAAAGAGACCCAGTACTTC. This sequence encodes CASSPWTGARKETQYF.

The chain carries TRBV6-1 and TRBJ2-5; no clear D gene. Trimming took off 1 base at V and 2 bases at J, with 14 bases between the two ends. Looked up from germline, CDR1 is MNHNS and CDR2 is SASEGT. There are 16 residues in the CDR3. DNA of the CDR3: TGTGCCAGCAGTGAAGGATCACCCAGGATACAAGAGACCCAGTACTTC. Translated, it gives CASSEGSPRIQETQYF.

This clone appeared once. The DNA for the CDR3 is TGTGCCAGCTCACTGCCAGAGGGACAGGAGTTCTTC. It translates to CASSLPEGQEFF. The chain employs TRBV18 and TRBJ2-1; 8 nucleotides agree with TRBD1. The V and J ends lost 4 bases and 14 bases, in that order; junction bases with no gene match: 7. This CDR3 has 12 amino acids. CDR1 KGHSH and CDR2 LQKENI come from the germline V gene. Supplemented by reference TRBV18 and TRBJ2-1, the full variable domain reads NAGVMQNPRHLVRRRGQEARLRCSPMKGHSHVYWYRQLPEEGLKFMVYLQKENIIDESGMPKERFSAEFPKEGPSILRIQQVVRGDSAAYFCASSLPEGQEFFGPGTRLTVL.

The chain couples TRBV5-1 to TRBJ2-1; D is possibly TRBD2 (6 bases). Trimming took off 6 bases at V and 8 bases at J, with 12 bases between the two ends. The CDR3 contains 12 residues. CDR1 and CDR2 (germline): SGHRS, YFSETQ. The CDR3 loop is CASTGGTYEQFF. The CDR3 DNA follows: TGCGCCAGCACTGGGGGGACCTATGAGCAGTTCTTC.

By sample share, this clone is medium-sized. The chain recombines TRBV2 with TRBJ1-1; TRBD1 matches at 7 bases. V lost 7 bases to trimming and J lost 0 bases; unmatched junction nucleotides: 8. Germline V gene data show CDR1 as SNHLY and CDR2 as FYNNEI. The CDR3 has 15 residues. The CDR3 spells CASNPETGLNTEAFF. CDR3 nucleotide sequence: TGTGCCAGCAACCCAGAGACAGGGTTGAACACTGAAGCTTTCTTT.

Of note for this clone: At one end, the junction sequence differs from germline, possibly due to a read error. The gene calls are TRBV6-5 and TRBJ1-5; D unresolved. CDR1 and CDR2 from the germline V gene are MNHEY and SVGAGI. The CDR3 extends over 14 amino acids. CDR3 loop: CASTYLGVDQPQHF. The CDR3 nucleotides are TGTGCCAGCACTTACCTCGGGGTGGATCAGCCCCAGCATTTT.

The V gene is TRBV7-9, the J gene TRBJ1-2; no definite D call. V was pared by 2 bases and J by 3 bases, with 7 bases between. The CDR3 sequence is 13 residues long. CDR1 SEHNR and CDR2 FQNEAQ come from the germline V gene (reference sequence). For the CDR3, the DNA is TGTGCCAGCAGCTTACGGGTATACTATGGCTACACCTTC. This translates into CASSLRVYYGYTF.